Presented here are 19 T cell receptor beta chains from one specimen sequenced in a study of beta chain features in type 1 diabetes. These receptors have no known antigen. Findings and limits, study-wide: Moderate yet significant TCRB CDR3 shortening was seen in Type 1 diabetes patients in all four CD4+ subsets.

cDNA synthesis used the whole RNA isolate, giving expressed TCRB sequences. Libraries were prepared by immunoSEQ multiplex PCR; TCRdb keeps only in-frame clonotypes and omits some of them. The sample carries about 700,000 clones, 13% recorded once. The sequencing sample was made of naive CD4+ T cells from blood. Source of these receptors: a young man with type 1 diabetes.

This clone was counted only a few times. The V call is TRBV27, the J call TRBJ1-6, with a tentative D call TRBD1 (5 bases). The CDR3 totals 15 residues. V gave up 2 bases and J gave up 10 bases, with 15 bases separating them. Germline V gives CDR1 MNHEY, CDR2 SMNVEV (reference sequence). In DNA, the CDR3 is TGTGCCAGCAGTTTAGACAGCCCCGTTATGTCACCCCTCCACTTT. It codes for CASSLDSPVMSPLHF.

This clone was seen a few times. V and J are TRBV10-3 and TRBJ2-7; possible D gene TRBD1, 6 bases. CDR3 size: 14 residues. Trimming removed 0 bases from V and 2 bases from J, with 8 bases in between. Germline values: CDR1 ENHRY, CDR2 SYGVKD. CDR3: CAISESQGAYEQYF. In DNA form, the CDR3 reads TGTGCCATCAGTGAGTCACAGGGAGCCTACGAGCAGTACTTC.

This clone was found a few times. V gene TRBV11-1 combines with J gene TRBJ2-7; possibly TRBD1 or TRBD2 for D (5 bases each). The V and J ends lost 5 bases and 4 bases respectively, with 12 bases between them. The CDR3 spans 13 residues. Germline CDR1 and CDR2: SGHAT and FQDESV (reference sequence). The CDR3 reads CASSPGRRYEQYF. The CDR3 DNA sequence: TGTGCCAGCAGCCCGGGACGGCGATACGAGCAGTACTTC.

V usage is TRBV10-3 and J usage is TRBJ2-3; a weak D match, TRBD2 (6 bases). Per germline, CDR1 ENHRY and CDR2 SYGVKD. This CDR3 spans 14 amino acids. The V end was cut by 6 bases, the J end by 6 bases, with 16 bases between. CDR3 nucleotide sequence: TGTGCCATCAGGGAGGAGGGCCTGGGTGATACGCAGTATTTT. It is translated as CAIREEGLGDTQYF.

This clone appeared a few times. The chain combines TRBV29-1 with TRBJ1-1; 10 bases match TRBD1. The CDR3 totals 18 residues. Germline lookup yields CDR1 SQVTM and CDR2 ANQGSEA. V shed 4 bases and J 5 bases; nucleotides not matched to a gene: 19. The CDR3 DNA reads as TGCAGCGTTGCACTACATGACCCTGGGGACAGGGGTAGTACTGAAGCTTTCTTT. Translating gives CSVALHDPGDRGSTEAFF.

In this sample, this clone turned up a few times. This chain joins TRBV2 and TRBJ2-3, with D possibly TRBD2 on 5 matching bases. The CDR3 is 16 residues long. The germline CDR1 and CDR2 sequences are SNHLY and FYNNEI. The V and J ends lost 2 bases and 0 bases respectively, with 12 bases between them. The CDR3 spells CASSENLGGSTDTQYF. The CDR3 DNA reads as TGTGCCAGCAGTGAAAACTTGGGCGGGAGCACAGATACGCAGTATTTT. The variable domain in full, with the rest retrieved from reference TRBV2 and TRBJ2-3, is EPEVTQTPSHQVTQMGQEVILRCVPISNHLYFYWYRQILGQKVEFLVSFYNNEISEKSEIFDDQFSVERPDGSNFTLKIRSTKLEDSAMYFCASSENLGGSTDTQYFGPGTRLTVL.

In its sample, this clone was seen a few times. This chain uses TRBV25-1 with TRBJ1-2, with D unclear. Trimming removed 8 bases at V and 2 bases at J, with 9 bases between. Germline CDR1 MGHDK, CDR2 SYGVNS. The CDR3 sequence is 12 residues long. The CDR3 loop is CASAGINYGYTF. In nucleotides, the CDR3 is TGTGCCAGCGCTGGGATCAACTATGGCTACACCTTC.

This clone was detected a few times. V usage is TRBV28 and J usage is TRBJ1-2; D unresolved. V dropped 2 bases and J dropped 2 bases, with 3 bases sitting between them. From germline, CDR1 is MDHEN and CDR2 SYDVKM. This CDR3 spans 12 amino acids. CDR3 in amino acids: CASSLQNYGYTF. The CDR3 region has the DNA TGTGCCAGCAGTTTACAGAACTATGGCTACACCTTC.

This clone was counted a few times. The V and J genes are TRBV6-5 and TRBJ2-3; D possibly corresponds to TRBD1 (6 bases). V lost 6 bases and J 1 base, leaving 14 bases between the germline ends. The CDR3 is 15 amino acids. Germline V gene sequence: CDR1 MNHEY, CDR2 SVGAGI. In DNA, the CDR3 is TGTGCCAGCAGCCGAGGACAGCCCCGCACAGATACGCAGTATTTT. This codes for CASSRGQPRTDTQYF.

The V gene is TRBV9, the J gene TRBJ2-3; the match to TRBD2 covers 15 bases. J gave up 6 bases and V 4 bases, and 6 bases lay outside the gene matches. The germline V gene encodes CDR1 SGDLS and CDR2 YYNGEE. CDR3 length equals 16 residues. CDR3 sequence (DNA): TGTGCCAGCAGCTACGGGACTAGCGGGGGGCTGGATACGCAGTATTTT. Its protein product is CASSYGTSGGLDTQYF.

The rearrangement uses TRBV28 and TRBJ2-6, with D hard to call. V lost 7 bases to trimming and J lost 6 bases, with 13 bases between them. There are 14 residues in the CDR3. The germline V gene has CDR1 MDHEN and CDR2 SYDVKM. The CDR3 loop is CASTGTLVANVLTF. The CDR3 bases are TGTGCCAGCACGGGTACCCTGGTGGCCAACGTCCTGACTTTC.

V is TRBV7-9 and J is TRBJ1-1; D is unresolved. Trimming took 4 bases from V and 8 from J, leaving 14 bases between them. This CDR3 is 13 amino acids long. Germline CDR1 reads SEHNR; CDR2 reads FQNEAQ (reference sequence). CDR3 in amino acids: CASSSLGRQEAFF. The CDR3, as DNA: TGTGCCAGCAGCTCCCTAGGGCGGCAGGAAGCTTTCTTT.

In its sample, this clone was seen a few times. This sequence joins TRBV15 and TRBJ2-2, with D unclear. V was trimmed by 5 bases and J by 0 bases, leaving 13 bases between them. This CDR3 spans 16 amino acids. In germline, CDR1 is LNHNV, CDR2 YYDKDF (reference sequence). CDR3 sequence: CATSSLVGTNTGELFF. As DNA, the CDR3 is TGTGCCACCAGCTCCCTGGTAGGGACGAACACCGGGGAGCTGTTTTTT.

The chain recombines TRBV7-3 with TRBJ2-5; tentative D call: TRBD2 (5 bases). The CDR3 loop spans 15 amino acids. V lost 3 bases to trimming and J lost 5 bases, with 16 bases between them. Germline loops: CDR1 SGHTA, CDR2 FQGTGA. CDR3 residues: CASSLEAGGGETQYF. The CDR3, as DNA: TGTGCCAGCAGCTTGGAGGCCGGTGGCGGTGAGACCCAGTACTTC.

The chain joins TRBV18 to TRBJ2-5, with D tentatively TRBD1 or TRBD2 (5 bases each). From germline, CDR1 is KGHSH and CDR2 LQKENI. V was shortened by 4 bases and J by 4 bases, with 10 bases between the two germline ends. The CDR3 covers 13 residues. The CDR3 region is CASSRGVGETQYF. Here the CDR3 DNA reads TGTGCCAGCTCACGAGGGGTCGGAGAGACCCAGTACTTC.

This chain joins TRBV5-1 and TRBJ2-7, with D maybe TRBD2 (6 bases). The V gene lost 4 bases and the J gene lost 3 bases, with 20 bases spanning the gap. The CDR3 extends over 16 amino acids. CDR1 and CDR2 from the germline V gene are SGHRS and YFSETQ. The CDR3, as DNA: TGCGCCAGCAGCCTCTCCGGGACTCAGGGTCACTACGAGCAGTACTTC. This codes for CASSLSGTQGHYEQYF.

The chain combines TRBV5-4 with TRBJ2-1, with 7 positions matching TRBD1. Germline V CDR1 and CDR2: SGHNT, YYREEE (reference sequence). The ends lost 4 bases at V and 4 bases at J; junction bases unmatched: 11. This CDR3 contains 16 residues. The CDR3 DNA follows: TGTGCCAGCAGCCGGCCGGGACAGCAAAATTACAATGAGCAGTTCTTC. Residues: CASSRPGQQNYNEQFF.

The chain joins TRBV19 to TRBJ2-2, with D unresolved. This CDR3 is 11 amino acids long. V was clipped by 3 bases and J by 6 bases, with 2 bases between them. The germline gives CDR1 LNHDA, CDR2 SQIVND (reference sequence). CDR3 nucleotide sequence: TGTGCCAGTAGTATCCCCGGGGAGCTGTTTTTT. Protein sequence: CASSIPGELFF.

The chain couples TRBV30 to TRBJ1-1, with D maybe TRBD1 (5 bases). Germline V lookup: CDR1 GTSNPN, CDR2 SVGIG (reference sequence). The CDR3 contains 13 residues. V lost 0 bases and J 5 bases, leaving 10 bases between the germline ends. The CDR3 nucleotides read TGTGCCTGGAGTGTACAGGAAGAAACTGAAGCTTTCTTT. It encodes CAWSVQEETEAFF.